These T cell receptor beta chains were read from a single sample in a study of long-term antiretroviral therapy in people with HIV. The table came from immunoSEQ multiplex PCR; TCRdb's copy has only in-frame clones and leaves some out. The repertoire holds approximately 26,000 clones, with around 85% as singletons. Source: unsorted PBMCs, taken 2.3 years after starting antiretroviral therapy. These receptors were collected from a man in his forties with HIV. The conserved cysteine and the conserved F or W are not part of the CDR3 here. The order of the fields is clone size, V gene, CDR3 protein. Clone size is stated in some rows and not others, as once, few, many or a class when expanded.

once | TRBV2 | ASRTETSRGTGDPYGYT
- | TRBV19 | ASSISGGRSNQPQH
- | TRBV15 | ATSRGGDRGLQPQH
- | TRBV7-9 | ASSGGKRHTEAF
- | TRBV6-5 | ASSYSIVSQPQH
few | TRBV6-5 | ASSYSGGTNEKLF
- | TRBV7-9 | ASSPTGGRGTGELF
- | TRBV6-1 | ASSEVYRERTGNTIY
medium-sized | TRBV6-5 | ASSYSRGAGLHEQY
- | TRBV25-1 | ASSEEAGEGYT
- | TRBV14 | ASSQVNRGFNTEAF
once | TRBV5-1 | ASSFSPGQRGGEAF
- | TRBV11-3 | ASSLAGEDYEQY
- | TRBV13 | ASSSRTTGNTIY
- | TRBV5-1 | ASSLGTSGQPYEQY
- | TRBV5-1 | ASSPAHYEQY